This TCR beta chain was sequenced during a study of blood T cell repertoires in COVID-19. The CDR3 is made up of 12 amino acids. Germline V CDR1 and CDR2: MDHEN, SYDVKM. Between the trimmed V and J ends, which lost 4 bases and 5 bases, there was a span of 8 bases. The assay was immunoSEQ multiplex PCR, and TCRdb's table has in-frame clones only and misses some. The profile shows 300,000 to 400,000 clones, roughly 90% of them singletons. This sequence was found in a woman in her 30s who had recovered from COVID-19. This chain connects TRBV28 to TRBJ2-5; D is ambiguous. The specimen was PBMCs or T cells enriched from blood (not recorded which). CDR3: CASSSRVETQYF. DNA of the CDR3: TGTGCCAGCAGTTCTCGGGTCGAGACCCAGTACTTC.